Here is one T cell receptor (beta chain) with its context. Which antigen it targets is not known. Qualities for individual bases were not recorded, and no much larger clone is one base off. Samples from volunteer blood donors who had recovered from COVID-19 were contributed by a second Seattle source. Each collaborating institution followed its own protocols to collect whole blood in K2EDTA tubes. For TCRbeta analysis, collaborator samples were shipped as frozen whole blood, as isolated PBMCs, or as DNA extracted from either sample type. This entry belongs to a study of blood T cell repertoires in COVID-19 (dated by TCRdb to the early 2020s). For the study in its entirety: Samples from collaborators originated in the United States, Italy and Spain and spanned both the acute and convalescent phases of COVID-19. A de-identified subject ID, COVID-19 status, age in years and sex were almost always included in the sample metadata. The samples were drawn from two sources: the first 160 participants of the ongoing ImmuneRACE study, and fewer than 1,500 subjects contributed by 6 global collaborators. HLA class I and class II types, where available, came from metadata supplied by the sample provider rather than from assay-based typing. Deeply sampled blood TCRbeta repertoires from subjects exposed to, actively infected with, or recovered from COVID-19 were included in the dataset. The repertoires were released in a freely available public database intended as a resource for research on the immune response to SARS-CoV-2. The prospective study material was composed of cDNA or gDNA derived from T cells, B-cell-depleted T cells, or PBMCs.

What the study reported, not specific to this receptor: How much clinical and demographic metadata was included differed by source and by participant, and the metadata was provided uncurated.

TCRbeta CDR3 regions were amplified from genomic DNA using the immunoSEQ Assay, a bias-controlled multiplex PCR. Concerning the study's data processing: Nucleated cell counts per sample were estimated from amplification of reference gene primers within the assay. To quantify the absolute abundance of each unique TCRbeta CDR3 rearrangement, sequence reads were collapsed and filtered. Productive Simpson clonality was computed per sample as the square root of Simpson's diversity index over productive rearrangements. TCRdb provides this immuneACCESS table in a form limited to in-frame rearrangements. Some clones are lacking; in checked studies, under half of them reflect an unresolved V gene, and why the rest are absent is not known. V and J calls and clone size are as listed in that table; D and trimming were resolved from the DNA. Here the sample has a few hundred thousand clones; approximately 88% occur a single time. The ten largest clonotypes hold roughly 6.5% of the sample.

V lost 6 bases and J lost 0 bases, and the count of bases not matched to a germline gene is 6. The germline V gene (reference sequence) yields LNHDA for CDR1 and SQIVND for CDR2. There are 17 amino acids in the CDR3, from cysteine to phenylalanine inclusive. Of all the DNA, just the CDR3 is kept, 51 bases in frame from base 1. Sequencing was performed on peripheral blood. This clonotype originated in a man aged 18 to 30 who had recovered from COVID-19. The chain uses TRBV19 and TRBJ1-6; the junction holds 9 bases that match TRBD1. The CDR3 region has the sequence CASRGQGPSSYNSPLHF. The sequence in DNA is TGTGCCAGTAGGGGACAGGGCCCGAGCTCCTATAATTCACCCCTCCACTTT.